This TCR beta chain was sequenced in a study of cytomegalovirus exposure and HLA in healthy donors. Study-level background: Per a later analysis, the roughly 700 first-cohort and approximately 120 validation repertoires shared one platform. Study observations and caveats: Researchers counted around 160 TCR beta chains as cytomegalovirus-associated.

This clone has a handful of counts. What it binds is unknown. This table comes from immunoSEQ multiplex PCR, and its TCRdb copy is limited to in-frame clones, with some not included. Counted here are 110,000 to 150,000 clones, just over 90% occurring once; the ten biggest clones make up approximately 0.7%. The length of the CDR3 is 14 residues. Per the germline V gene, CDR1 is MNHEY and CDR2 is SMNVEV (reference sequence). V shed 4 bases, J shed 11 bases, and the junction held 3 bases outside the gene matches. Sequenced material: PBMCs. This chain joins TRBV27 and TRBJ1-6; 12 bases are shared with TRBD1. The clonotype comes from a man between 18 and 35 years old in good health and CMV-seronegative. The CDR3, as DNA: TGTGCCAGCAGTTGGGGACAGGGGGCAACACCCCTCCACTTT. Its translation: CASSWGQGATPLHF.